This TCR beta chain was retrieved from a study of T cell changes during pregnancy in multiple sclerosis. This CDR3 comprises 17 residues. Trimming stripped 0 bases from V and 2 bases from J, with 17 bases between. Germline V lookup: CDR1 LGHNA, CDR2 YSLEER. Generated by immunoSEQ multiplex PCR, the TCRdb table keeps only in-frame clones and is missing some. The data hold some 54,000 clones, with 90% to 95% observed a single time. This clone appeared a single time. The J gene is TRBJ2-7, the V gene TRBV4-3, with D perhaps matching TRBD2 (5 bases). This specimen consisted of peripheral blood, obtained after pregnancy. This sequence was found in a female donor with multiple sclerosis, enrolled in a pregnancy study. In nucleotides, the CDR3 is TGCGCCAGCAGCCAAGATTCCGGTGCTAGCTCTCCCTACGAGCAGTACTTC. Protein product: CASSQDSGASSPYEQYF.